This T cell receptor beta chain was identified in a study of T cells expressing NK-cell markers. TCRdb reanalyzed the 5' RACE reads and collapses them to one entry per CDR3 protein, without DNA. The sample data list under 200,000 distinct CDR3 sequences. CDR3 length: 14 residues. The chain employs TRBV12-3 or TRBV12-4 and TRBJ2-2. The sequence was collected from a woman between 18 and 70 years old in good health. The material sequenced was blood T cells: a sorted CD56 or NKG2C T cell subset, CD4+ or CD8+ T cells, or bulk PBMC T cells (not recorded which). The CDR3 reads CASRLAENTGELFF.